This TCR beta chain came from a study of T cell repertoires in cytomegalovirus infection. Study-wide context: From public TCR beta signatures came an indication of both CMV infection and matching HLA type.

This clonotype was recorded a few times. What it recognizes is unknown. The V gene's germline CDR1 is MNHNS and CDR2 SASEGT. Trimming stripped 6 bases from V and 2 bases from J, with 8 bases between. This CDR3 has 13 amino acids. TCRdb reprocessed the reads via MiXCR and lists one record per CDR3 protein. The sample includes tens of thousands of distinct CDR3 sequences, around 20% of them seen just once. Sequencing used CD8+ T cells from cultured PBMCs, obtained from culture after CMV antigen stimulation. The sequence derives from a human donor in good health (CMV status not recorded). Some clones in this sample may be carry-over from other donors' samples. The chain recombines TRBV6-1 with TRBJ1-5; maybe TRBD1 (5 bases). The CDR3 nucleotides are TGTGCCAGCAGGGGGCTCGGCAATCAGCCCCAGCATTTT. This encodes CASRGLGNQPQHF.